The clone carrying this T cell receptor beta chain turned up a few times. Source study methods: Scientists estimated how many nucleated cells there were by amplifying reference gene primers. Only in-frame clones appear in the TCRdb table, and some are missing; sequencing was by immunoSEQ multiplex PCR. V, J and clone size were drawn from that table, and D and trimming were deduced from the DNA. The profile shows roughly 60,000 clones, less than 90% of them singletons. The data were taken from a study of blood T cell repertoires in COVID-19. At the level of the study: PBMCs, B-cell-depleted T cells, or T cells provided the cDNA or gDNA that made up the material.

Seattle participants joined during active infection and were tracked over time. Sequencing used peripheral blood. This TCR came from a man between 60 and 70 years old with COVID-19, enrolled during active disease.

This chain's CDR3 is CASSQDTRSQETQYF. In nucleotides, the CDR3 is TGCGCCAGCAGCCAAGACACTAGGTCGCAAGAGACCCAGTACTTC. V usage is TRBV4-1 and J usage is TRBJ2-5; D may be TRBD2 (5 bases). The V end was cut by 0 bases, the J end by 2 bases, with 10 bases between. Per the germline V gene, CDR1 is MGHRA and CDR2 is YSYEKL. The CDR3 has 15 amino acids.